Listed here are 6 T cell receptor beta chains from one sample, sequenced in a study of cytomegalovirus exposure and HLA in healthy donors. Sequenced by immunoSEQ multiplex PCR; TCRdb stores in-frame clones only, minus some. The sample holds approximately 270,000 clones, around 86% seen once. The sample taken for sequencing was PBMCs. These receptors were taken from a woman aged 18 to 35 in good health and CMV-seronegative.

The genes are TRBV4-3 and TRBJ1-5; tentative D call: TRBD1 (5 bases). The length of the CDR3 is 14 residues. Trimming removed 0 bases at V and 7 bases at J, with 10 bases between. Germline CDR1 LGHNA, CDR2 YSLEER. The CDR3 spells CASSQDSGRQPQHF. The CDR3 DNA reads as TGCGCCAGCAGCCAAGATTCAGGGAGGCAGCCCCAGCATTTT.

The chain carries TRBV5-6 and TRBJ2-2, with TRBD1 as a possible D gene (6 bases). The CDR3 spans 16 residues. CDR1 SGHDT and CDR2 YYEEEE come from the germline V gene. V was trimmed by 0 bases and J by 4 bases, leaving 13 bases between them. The CDR3, as DNA: TGTGCCAGCAGCTTGGTAACCGACAGGTTCACCGGGGAGCTGTTTTTT. It yields the protein CASSLVTDRFTGELFF.

The chain links TRBV10-3 to TRBJ1-2, with TRBD1 identical over 9 bases. Germline CDR1 and CDR2: ENHRY and SYGVKD. CDR3 length: 14 amino acids. Unmatched junction bases numbered 10, after V lost 6 bases and J lost 8 bases. The CDR3 region has the DNA TGTGCCATCAGCGACACGCCAACAGGGGGCGGCTACACCTTC. Translating it yields CAISDTPTGGGYTF.

The rearrangement joins TRBV11-3 to TRBJ2-3, with a weak D call TRBD2 (7 bases). CDR3 length equals 14 residues. V lost 3 bases to trimming and J lost 5 bases, with 12 bases between them. CDR1 is SGHNT, CDR2 YENEEA, per germline. CDR3 in amino acids: CASSFRGGVDTQYF. Written as DNA, the CDR3 is TGTGCCAGCAGCTTCCGCGGGGGCGTAGATACGCAGTATTTT. The full variable domain, completed using reference TRBV11-3 and TRBJ2-3, is EAGVVQSPRYKIIEKKQPVAFWCNPISGHNTLYWYLQNLGQGPELLIRYENEEAVDDSQLPKDRFSAERLKGVDSTLKIQPAELGDSAVYLCASSFRGGVDTQYFGPGTRLTVL.

This chain links TRBV9 with TRBJ1-2; 7 bases fit TRBD1. This CDR3 is 15 amino acids long. CDR1 is SGDLS and CDR2 is YYNGEE in the germline V gene. Trimming at V came to 3 bases and at J to 5 bases, leaving 10 bases not matched to a gene. The CDR3 DNA reads as TGTGCCAGCAGCGAATCTCCGGGACAGCCTTATGGCTACACCTTC. This codes for CASSESPGQPYGYTF.

The CDR3 reads CASSRGTGLFYEQYF. The CDR3 DNA follows: TGTGCCAGCAGCCGCGGGACAGGACTTTTTTACGAGCAGTACTTC. V is TRBV14 and J is TRBJ2-7; 8 bases line up with TRBD1. Germline V gene sequence: CDR1 SGHDN, CDR2 FVKESK. V lost 4 bases and J lost 4; bases outside the gene matches: 9. CDR3 size: 15 residues.